The 9 T cell receptor beta chains below come from one sample, sequenced in a study of brain metastases from non-small cell lung cancer. Data came from immunoSEQ multiplex PCR; TCRdb stores just in-frame clones and leaves some out. The repertoire holds about 15,000 clones, with about 80% as singletons. The sequencing input was primary lung tumor tissue. These receptors all stem from a donor aged 40 or older with non-small cell lung cancer.

The chain joins TRBV3-1 (or the pseudogene TRBV3-2) to TRBJ1-5, with D maybe TRBD1 (6 bases). The V and J ends lost 4 bases and 3 bases respectively, with 10 bases between them. The length of the CDR3 is 14 residues. Germline loops: CDR1 LGHDT, CDR2 YNNKEL (reference sequence). The chain's CDR3 is CASSLGQNNQPQHF. The CDR3 DNA sequence: TGTGCCAGCAGCCTAGGACAGAACAATCAGCCCCAGCATTTT.

The CDR3 loop reads CASSVNYGNYGYTF. CDR3 DNA: TGTGCCAGCAGTGTTAATTACGGAAACTATGGCTACACCTTC. The chain uses TRBV2 and TRBJ1-2; the D is unclear. CDR1 is SNHLY and CDR2 is FYNNEI in the germline V gene. Trimming took off 4 bases at V and 2 bases at J, with 11 bases between the two ends. This CDR3 region has 14 residues.

The V call is TRBV5-4, the J call TRBJ2-7, with 11 bases matching TRBD1. With 4 bases clipped from V and 4 bases from J, the junction kept 4 bases outside the gene matches. CDR3 length: 14 residues. Germline V lookup: CDR1 SGHNT, CDR2 YYREEE (reference sequence). The DNA for the CDR3 is TGTGCCAGCAGCCCGGACAGGGGGCAATACGAGCAGTACTTC. Translation gives CASSPDRGQYEQYF.

The chain employs TRBV13 and TRBJ2-3, with D unclear. CDR3 length: 13 amino acids. Germline lookup yields CDR1 PRHDT and CDR2 FYEKMQ (reference sequence). Trimming removed 1 base from V and 1 base from J, with 3 bases in between. The CDR3 DNA reads as TGTGCCAGCAGCTTAGCGGGCACAGATACGCAGTATTTT. Translation: CASSLAGTDTQYF.

The V gene is TRBV30, the J gene TRBJ2-1; 8 nucleotides match TRBD1. The CDR3 sequence is 14 residues long. Germline values: CDR1 GTSNPN, CDR2 SVGIG (reference sequence). Trimming took 0 bases from V and 7 from J; bases not matched to a gene: 5. The CDR3 is CAWSVLGTGNEQFF. CDR3 DNA sequence: TGTGCCTGGAGTGTATTGGGGACAGGAAATGAGCAGTTCTTC.

Regarding this clone: The junction departs from the called germline gene at one end, perhaps through a read error. The gene calls are TRBV9 and TRBJ2-1; possibly TRBD1 for D (6 bases). The length of the CDR3 is 15 residues. Germline CDR1 and CDR2: SGDLS and YYNGEE. In DNA form, the CDR3 reads TGTGCCAGCAAGAGGGACACGAGCTCCTATAATGAGCAGTTCTTC. Translation gives CASKRDTSSYNEQFF.

The gene calls are TRBV19 and TRBJ1-2, with 7 bases aligning to TRBD1. The CDR3 length is 15 residues. Germline values: CDR1 LNHDA, CDR2 SQIVND (reference sequence). V was pared by 10 bases and J by 4 bases, with 15 bases of the junction left unmatched. CDR3 residues: CATTKQGRVVYGYTF. The CDR3 DNA reads as TGTGCCACCACCAAACAGGGGAGAGTTGTCTATGGCTACACCTTC.

The rearrangement joins TRBV6-5 to TRBJ1-4, with TRBD1 as a possible D gene (5 bases). The V end was cut by 5 bases, the J end by 8 bases, with 12 bases between. This CDR3 has 13 amino acids. Germline-derived CDR1 and CDR2 are MNHEY and SVGAGI. This CDR3 is CASSTRVREKLFF. The CDR3 DNA is TGTGCCAGCAGTACCAGGGTGAGGGAAAAACTGTTTTTT.

This clone was recorded only once. Other DNA sequences in the same sample also yield this CDR3. The chain carries TRBV18 and TRBJ1-2, with a possible D match to TRBD1 (6 bases). This CDR3 has 14 residues. Germline V gene sequence: CDR1 KGHSH, CDR2 LQKENI. With 3 bases removed from V and 5 bases from J, the gap between germline ends came to 13 bases. CDR3 in DNA: TGTGCCAGCTCACCTCCTCGACAGGATTATGGCTACACCTTC. This translates into CASSPPRQDYGYTF.